One and the same sample provided the 21 T cell receptor beta chains below, sequenced in a study of blood T cell repertoires in COVID-19. TCRdb's table, derived via immunoSEQ multiplex PCR, lists solely in-frame clones and lacks some. The table records roughly 190,000 clones, 82% of them present only once. Sequences were obtained from peripheral blood. These receptors were taken from a woman aged 60 to 75 with COVID-19, enrolled during active disease.

This chain connects TRBV6-5 to TRBJ2-2, with D perhaps TRBD1 (5 bases). Trimming pared 5 bases from V and 2 bases from J, leaving 12 bases between. Germline CDR1 reads MNHEY; CDR2 reads SVGAGI. The CDR3 runs 15 residues. CDR3 protein: CASSPTGINTGELFF. The CDR3, as DNA: TGTGCCAGCAGTCCTACAGGAATTAACACCGGGGAGCTGTTTTTT.

This clone was counted a few times. The V gene is TRBV5-1, the J gene TRBJ2-1, with D tentatively TRBD2 (7 bases). V was pared by 2 bases and J by 7 bases, with 13 bases between. CDR1 is SGHRS, CDR2 YFSETQ, per germline. The CDR3 has 14 residues. The CDR3 DNA reads TGCGCCAGCAGCTTTACAGGGCGGGAGAATGAGCAGTTCTTC. Translating it yields CASSFTGRENEQFF.

J is TRBJ2-7 and V is TRBV18; tentatively, D is TRBD1 (6 bases). The CDR3 is 13 residues long. Germline V gene data show CDR1 as KGHSH and CDR2 as LQKENI. V lost 2 bases and J lost 6, with 11 bases in between. The CDR3 here is CASSPFSRGEQYV. CDR3 nucleotide sequence: TGTGCCAGCTCACCATTCTCCAGGGGCGAGCAGTACGTC.

This clone came up a few times. V and J are TRBV29-1 and TRBJ1-3, with TRBD1 as a possible D gene (5 bases). Germline loops: CDR1 SQVTM, CDR2 ANQGSEA. V was clipped by 6 bases and J by 5 bases, with 11 bases between them. The length of the CDR3 is 12 residues. The CDR3 reads CSVSGGRNTIYF. CDR3 sequence (DNA): TGCAGCGTGTCCGGGGGTAGAAACACCATATATTTT.

This clone was recorded a few times. The V and J genes are TRBV11-1 and TRBJ1-4, with D unclear. The germline V gene has CDR1 SGHAT and CDR2 FQDESV (reference sequence). CDR3 length equals 13 residues. V was pared by 2 bases and J by 6 bases, with 7 bases between. The chain's CDR3 is CASSLYGDEKLFF. CDR3 nucleotide sequence: TGTGCCAGCAGCTTATACGGGGATGAAAAACTGTTTTTT. Full variable domain (missing parts from reference TRBV11-1 and TRBJ1-4): EAEVAQSPRYKITEKSQAVAFWCDPISGHATLYWYRQILGQGPELLVQFQDESVVDDSQLPKDRFSAERLKGVDSTLKIQPAELGDSAMYLCASSLYGDEKLFFGSGTQLSVL.

The chain employs TRBV2 and TRBJ2-5; TRBD1 agrees at 9 bases. The V gene end was trimmed by 5 bases and the J gene end by 5 bases; junction bases not matched to a gene: 9. The CDR3 loop spans 15 amino acids. Per germline, CDR1 SNHLY and CDR2 FYNNEI. This CDR3 reads CASSRTGTGTETQYF. Written as DNA, the CDR3 is TGTGCCAGCAGTCGAACCGGGACAGGGACTGAGACCCAGTACTTC. Full variable domain (missing parts from reference TRBV2 and TRBJ2-5): EPEVTQTPSHQVTQMGQEVILRCVPISNHLYFYWYRQILGQKVEFLVSFYNNEISEKSEIFDDQFSVERPDGSNFTLKIRSTKLEDSAMYFCASSRTGTGTETQYFGPGTRLLVL.

V is TRBV7-9 and J is TRBJ2-1; possibly TRBD1 for D (5 bases). V was clipped by 1 base and J by 8 bases, with 15 bases between them. The germline V gene encodes CDR1 SEHNR and CDR2 FQNEAQ (reference sequence). This CDR3 comprises 15 residues. Here the CDR3 reads CASSLGFRVPDEQFF. The DNA of the CDR3 is TGTGCCAGCAGCTTAGGTTTCAGGGTACCCGATGAGCAGTTCTTC. Full variable domain (missing parts from reference TRBV7-9 and TRBJ2-1): DTGVSQNPRHKITKRGQNVTFRCDPISEHNRLYWYRQTLGQGPEFLTYFQNEAQLEKSRLLSDRFSAERPKGSFSTLEIQRTEQGDSAMYLCASSLGFRVPDEQFFGPGTRLTVL.

The DNA of the CDR3 is TGTGCCATTTCGACAGAACCCTACAATGAGCAGTTCTTC. Translating it yields CAISTEPYNEQFF. The gene calls are TRBV10-3 and TRBJ2-1; tentative D call: TRBD1 (5 bases). Deletions cut 9 bases from V and 2 bases from J, with 11 bases between. Germline values: CDR1 ENHRY, CDR2 SYGVKD. This CDR3 contains 13 residues.

The chain carries TRBV6-2 or TRBV6-3 and TRBJ2-7; 7 bases are shared with TRBD1. Trimming at V came to 0 bases and at J to 2 bases, leaving 4 bases not matched to a gene. Germline loops: CDR1 MNHEY, CDR2 SVGEGT. The CDR3 has 15 amino acids. The CDR3 protein is CASSYSRDRAYEQYF. In DNA, the CDR3 is TGTGCCAGCAGTTACTCGAGGGACAGAGCCTACGAGCAGTACTTC.

This clone has just a few counts. This CDR3 is CASSYASGVQPQHF. The CDR3 coding sequence is TGTGCCAGCAGTTACGCTTCGGGGGTCCAGCCCCAGCATTTT. The chain combines TRBV6-6 with TRBJ1-5, with a weak D call TRBD1 (5 bases). The ends were cut back, 2 bases at V and 7 bases at J, with 12 bases in the middle. Germline V gene sequence: CDR1 MNHNY, CDR2 SVGAGI (reference sequence). The CDR3 is 14 residues long.

This clone was found once. The J gene is TRBJ1-1, the V gene TRBV19, with D possibly being TRBD1 (6 bases). Trimming pared 1 base from V and 0 bases from J, leaving 12 bases between. Germline V gene data show CDR1 as LNHDA and CDR2 as SQIVND (reference sequence). The CDR3 has 16 residues. In nucleotides, the CDR3 is TGTGCCAGTAGTATAGCCTGGGACATTGTGAACACTGAAGCTTTCTTT. Protein product: CASSIAWDIVNTEAFF.

The V and J genes are TRBV12-3 or TRBV12-4 and TRBJ2-7, with D possibly matching TRBD2 (5 bases). V lost 3 bases and J 4 bases, leaving 7 bases between the germline ends. The CDR3 is made up of 12 amino acids. This CDR3 is CASSFRGYEQYV. CDR3 coding DNA: TGTGCCAGCAGTTTTCGGGGATACGAGCAGTACGTC.

The rearrangement uses TRBV19 and TRBJ1-2, with 7 nucleotides matching TRBD1. V shed 3 bases, J shed 8 bases, and the junction held 6 bases outside the gene matches. This CDR3 comprises 13 residues. CDR1 and CDR2 from the germline V gene are LNHDA and SQIVND (reference sequence). The DNA for the CDR3 is TGTGCCAGTAGTATCCGGGACAGTAGGGGCTACACCTTC. Encoded protein: CASSIRDSRGYTF.

V and J are TRBV11-2 and TRBJ1-2; TRBD1 is a possible D gene (5 bases). Trimming stripped 2 bases from V and 0 bases from J, with 19 bases between. CDR1 and CDR2 from the germline V gene are SGHAT and FQNNGV. This CDR3 comprises 18 residues. The CDR3 coding sequence is TGTGCCAGCAGCTTAATTTTGCAGGGAAAGGATTCTAACTATGGCTACACCTTC. It codes for CASSLILQGKDSNYGYTF.

This rearrangement joins TRBV7-9 to TRBJ1-1, with D possibly matching TRBD1 (6 bases). V lost 5 bases and J 7 bases, leaving 14 bases between the germline ends. The V gene's germline CDR1 is SEHNR and CDR2 FQNEAQ (reference sequence). This CDR3 is built from 13 residues. The CDR3 DNA follows: TGTGCCAGCAGCCTGTTGGGGGCTGGTGAAGCTTTCTTT. Amino acid sequence: CASSLLGAGEAFF.

This chain uses TRBV9 with TRBJ2-1, with 13 bases identical to TRBD2. CDR1 and CDR2 (germline): SGDLS, YYNGEE. This CDR3 has 16 residues. After removal of 4 bases from V and 0 bases from J, the junction contained 1 base not matched to a gene. As DNA, the CDR3 is TGTGCCAGCAGCCGGACTAGCGGGAGCTCCTACAATGAGCAGTTCTTC. Its protein product is CASSRTSGSSYNEQFF.

On this clone: A read error may be the cause here, since a much bigger clone is one base away. V usage is TRBV5-5 and J usage is TRBJ2-2, with 7 bases aligning to TRBD1. Looked up from germline, CDR1 is SGHKS and CDR2 is YYEKEE (reference sequence). V gave up 1 base and J gave up 2 bases; unmatched junction bases: 2. This CDR3 is built from 15 residues. The CDR3 region is CASSLTGDNTGELFF. The CDR3 DNA is TGTGCCAGCAGCTTGACAGGGGATAACACCGGGGAGCTGTTTTTT.

This chain connects TRBV10-2 to TRBJ1-1; TRBD1 matches at 7 bases. Germline V gene lookup returns CDR1 WSHSY and CDR2 SAAADI. The ends lost 6 bases at V and 6 bases at J; junction bases unmatched: 7. The length of the CDR3 is 13 residues. The CDR3 is CASREGAQPEAFF. CDR3 in DNA: TGCGCCAGCAGGGAGGGGGCGCAACCTGAAGCTTTCTTT.

DNA of the CDR3: TGTGCCTGGAGTGCTCGCGTCGGCGGGAATGAGCAGTTCTTC. Translation gives CAWSARVGGNEQFF. V gene TRBV30 combines with J gene TRBJ2-1, with D maybe TRBD2 (5 bases). The CDR3 sequence is 14 residues long. V dropped 1 base and J dropped 7 bases, with 14 bases sitting between them. The germline gives CDR1 GTSNPN, CDR2 SVGIG (reference sequence). Based on the CDR3 plus reference TRBV30 and TRBJ2-1, the full variable domain is SQTIHQWPATLVQPVGSPLSLECTVEGTSNPNLYWYRQAAGRGLQLLFYSVGIGQISSEVPQNLSASRPQDRQFILSSKKLLLSDSGFYLCAWSARVGGNEQFFGPGTRLTVL.

This clone has only one observation. The CDR3 spells CASSQDRGGSDTQYF. The CDR3 nucleotides are TGTGCCAGCAGCCAAGATAGGGGGGGGTCAGATACGCAGTATTTT. The chain joins TRBV4-2 to TRBJ2-3; possible D gene TRBD2, 7 bases. With 0 bases removed from V and 4 bases from J, the gap between germline ends came to 11 bases. Per germline, CDR1 LGHNA and CDR2 YNFKEQ. The CDR3 sequence is 15 residues long.

The chain employs TRBV7-9 and TRBJ1-2; D not resolved. The germline gives CDR1 SEHNR, CDR2 FQNEAQ (reference sequence). CDR3 size: 14 residues. Trimming removed 1 base at V and 7 bases at J, with 13 bases between. The CDR3 is CASSLEIFGGGYTF. DNA for the CDR3: TGTGCCAGCAGCTTAGAGATTTTCGGAGGTGGCTACACCTTC.